One sample yielded the 9 T cell receptor beta chains listed below, sequenced in a study of breast tumors, draining lymph nodes, adjacent tissues. Axillary draining lymph nodes of breast cancer patients supplied the node samples. TCRdb re-called the multiplex PCR reads with MiXCR, one entry per CDR3 protein. The data hold about 270,000 distinct CDR3 sequences, with 30% to 35% observed a single time. Sequences were obtained from axillary lymph node tissue. Receptors were obtained from a female donor with breast cancer. Some clones in this sample may be carry-over from other donors' samples.

This clonotype has just a few counts. This chain uses TRBV28 with TRBJ2-1; 7 bases are shared with TRBD2. CDR1 and CDR2 from the germline V gene are MDHEN and SYDVKM. This CDR3 comprises 15 residues. V lost 7 bases to trimming and J lost 2 bases; unmatched junction nucleotides: 8. The CDR3 loop is CASKGREYPYNEQFF. The CDR3 DNA is TGTGCCAGCAAGGGGAGGGAGTACCCCTACAATGAGCAGTTCTTC.

This clonotype was picked up many times. CDR3 sequence (DNA): TGTGCCAGTAGTATAGTTGGGACCCCGGGCACAGATACGCAGTATTTT. It is translated as CASSIVGTPGTDTQYF. The rearrangement uses TRBV19 and TRBJ2-3, with D perhaps assigned TRBD1 or TRBD2 (5 bases each). The germline gives CDR1 LNHDA, CDR2 SQIVND (reference sequence). The V gene lost 1 base and the J gene lost 1 base, with 12 bases spanning the gap. The CDR3 loop spans 16 amino acids.

This clonotype was detected a few times. The J gene is TRBJ1-1, the V gene TRBV29-1; no clear D gene. The CDR3 is made up of 13 amino acids. The V gene lost 4 bases and the J gene lost 4 bases, with 13 bases spanning the gap. The germline CDR1 and CDR2 sequences are SQVTM and ANQGSEA. DNA for the CDR3: TGCAGCGTTGTAGTGCCTGGTGGCACTGAAGCTTTCTTT. It is translated as CSVVVPGGTEAFF.

This clonotype has at least ten counts. A much larger clone lies one base from this, so it may be a read error. The CDR3: CASSAGQYNEQFF. The CDR3 DNA follows: TGTGCCAGCAGCGCTGGACAGTACAATGAGCAGTTCTTC. The chain employs TRBV9 and TRBJ2-1; perhaps TRBD1 as D (6 bases). The germline V gene encodes CDR1 SGDLS and CDR2 YYNGEE. This CDR3 contains 13 residues. V lost 3 bases, J lost 4 bases, and 8 bases lay in between.

The chain uses TRBV20-1 and TRBJ2-3, with 7 bases that match TRBD2. The V and J ends lost 3 bases and 9 bases, in that order; junction bases with no gene match: 6. The CDR3 runs 12 residues. Germline-derived CDR1 and CDR2 are DFQATT and SNEGSKA (reference sequence). The CDR3 DNA reads as TGCAGTGCTAGGCCCCTAGCGGTGACGCAGTATTTT. Its translation: CSARPLAVTQYF.

V and J are TRBV27 and TRBJ2-5; 9 bases map to TRBD2. Trimming removed 8 bases from V and 4 bases from J; junction bases left unmatched: 11. The CDR3 has 15 residues. Germline CDR1 and CDR2: MNHEY and SMNVEV (reference sequence). CDR3 loop: CASPFRPSGTETQYF. The CDR3 nucleotides read TGTGCCAGCCCCTTCCGCCCTAGCGGGACAGAGACCCAGTACTTC.

This chain uses TRBV3-1 with TRBJ2-7; 9 bases are a match to TRBD1. Germline loops: CDR1 LGHDT, CDR2 YNNKEL (reference sequence). This CDR3 spans 17 amino acids. The V segment lost 4 bases and the J segment 5 bases; nucleotides outside the gene matches: 15. This CDR3 is CASSPQTGQGRRHEQYF. The CDR3 DNA reads as TGTGCCAGCAGCCCCCAGACCGGACAGGGGAGGAGGCACGAGCAGTACTTC.

This clonotype has only a few counts. The genes are TRBV28 and TRBJ2-7; D might be TRBD2 (6 bases). V lost 7 bases and J 2 bases, leaving 18 bases between the germline ends. The CDR3 loop spans 15 amino acids. Germline CDR1 MDHEN, CDR2 SYDVKM. CDR3 DNA sequence: TGTGCCAGCACCATGGGGGGTGGACAACCCTACGAGCAGTACTTC. Translating gives CASTMGGGQPYEQYF. Variable domain in full (rest from reference TRBV28 and TRBJ2-7): DVKVTQSSRYLVKRTGEKVFLECVQDMDHENMFWYRQDPGLGLRLIYFSYDVKMKEKGDIPEGYSVSREKKERFSLILESASTNQTSMYLCASTMGGGQPYEQYFGPGTRLTVT.

This clonotype came up many times. This chain uses TRBV2 with TRBJ2-1, with D unresolved. The CDR3 is 12 amino acids. V was clipped by 3 bases and J by 6 bases, with 6 bases between them. Looked up from germline, CDR1 is SNHLY and CDR2 is FYNNEI. In DNA form, the CDR3 reads TGTGCCAGCAGTGATGCCCCCAATGAGCAGTTCTTC. Its protein product is CASSDAPNEQFF.